The 20 T cell receptor beta chains in this list originate from one sample, sequenced in a study of regulatory T cells in long-lasting Graves disease. Stated time point: newly diagnosed GD, antithyroid drugs for less than 3 months. From PBMCs, RNA was extracted and then used to make the TCR library. With iRepertoire HTBI primers and Arm-PCR of CDR3 regions, TCR beta libraries were built. In TCRdb, the multiplex PCR reads were re-called with MiXCR into one record per CDR3 protein. Of 450,000 to 600,000 distinct CDR3 sequences listed, about a sixth are singletons. The same data also went into a second study, on T cells in Graves' hyperthyroidism and ophthalmopathy.

The sequenced sample was peripheral blood mononuclear cells (PBMCs), obtained at new diagnosis, from a patient treated with antithyroid drugs. The source of these receptors is a man in his forties with Graves disease.

The chain links TRBV24-1 to TRBJ2-2, with 9 bases lining up with TRBD2. Trimming at V came to 8 bases and at J to 4 bases, leaving 7 bases not matched to a gene. Per germline, CDR1 KGHDR and CDR2 SFDVKD. The length of the CDR3 is 15 residues. CDR3 sequence: CATTAGGLITGELFF. In DNA, the CDR3 is TGTGCCACCACGGCGGGAGGGCTAATCACCGGGGAGCTGTTTTTT.

In this sample, this clonotype turned up a few times. The V and J genes are TRBV10-2 and TRBJ1-6, with 11 positions matching TRBD1. Germline CDR1 WSHSY, CDR2 SAAADI. Germline trimming cut 6 bases from V and 10 bases from J; bases unmatched to any gene: 5. This CDR3 has 14 residues. The CDR3 protein is CASREDRGRSPLHF. The CDR3 region has the DNA TGCGCCAGCAGGGAGGACAGGGGGCGATCACCCCTCCACTTT.

This clonotype was found many times. The chain joins TRBV6-5 to TRBJ2-7; 7 bases align to TRBD2. The CDR3 totals 16 residues. V lost 1 base to trimming and J lost 0 bases; unmatched junction nucleotides: 6. The germline gives CDR1 MNHEY, CDR2 SVGAGI. The CDR3 DNA is TGTGCCAGCAGTTACTACTCCGGGACTAACTCCTACGAGCAGTACTTC. It codes for CASSYYSGTNSYEQYF.

This clonotype was observed many times. This chain's CDR3 is CASSPPTSHGFF. The CDR3 DNA reads TGTGCCAGCTCACCACCGACCAGCCACGGGTTCTTC. The chain links TRBV18 to TRBJ2-1, with D uncertain. Germline V lookup: CDR1 KGHSH, CDR2 LQKENI. Trimming pared 0 bases from V and 15 bases from J, leaving 12 bases between. The CDR3 consists of 12 residues. Full variable domain (rest looked up from reference TRBV18 and TRBJ2-1): NAGVMQNPRHLVRRRGQEARLRCSPMKGHSHVYWYRQLPEEGLKFMVYLQKENIIDESGMPKERFSAEFPKEGPSILRIQQVVRGDSAAYFCASSPPTSHGFFGPGTRLTVL.

The chain links TRBV4-1 to TRBJ2-2; D not certain. The CDR3 contains 14 residues. V lost 0 bases and J 6 bases, leaving 8 bases between the germline ends. Germline loops: CDR1 MGHRA, CDR2 YSYEKL. The CDR3 region has the DNA TGCGCCAGCAGCCAAGATCTCAAGGCCGGGGAGCTGTTTTTT. This translates into CASSQDLKAGELFF.

This clonotype was counted at least ten times. The rearrangement links TRBV28 to TRBJ2-7; D might be TRBD2 (6 bases). Germline CDR1 is MDHEN and CDR2 is SYDVKM. This CDR3 is 17 amino acids long. Trimming pared 5 bases from V and 2 bases from J, leaving 22 bases between. The CDR3 protein is CASSPTPGRDWTYEQYF. Written as DNA, the CDR3 is TGTGCCAGCAGTCCTACACCCGGCAGGGACTGGACCTACGAGCAGTACTTC.

Note on this clonotype: A much larger clonotype is one base distant, so this may be a read error. The J gene is TRBJ2-3, the V gene TRBV6-2 or TRBV6-3, with D perhaps matching TRBD2 (6 bases). Germline V gene data show CDR1 as MNHEY and CDR2 as SVGEGT. Trimming removed 5 bases from V and 1 base from J, with 13 bases in between. CDR3 length: 15 amino acids. CDR3 DNA sequence: TGTGCCAGCAGTCATCGGAGGGTCCGCACAGATACGCAGTATTTT. It yields the protein CASSHRRVRTDTQYF.

There are many counts of this clonotype. The V gene is TRBV28, the J gene TRBJ2-3; D not resolved. The CDR3 has 12 amino acids. V was shortened by 5 bases and J by 5 bases, with 8 bases between the two germline ends. Looked up from germline, CDR1 is MDHEN and CDR2 is SYDVKM. The CDR3 DNA reads TGTGCCAGCAGTACCGAGTTAGATACGCAGTATTTT. It codes for CASSTELDTQYF.

The table lists this clonotype with many counts. The rearrangement uses TRBV3-1 and TRBJ2-7; perhaps TRBD1 as D (5 bases). Between the trimmed V and J ends, which lost 3 bases and 4 bases, there was a span of 19 bases. Germline V gene lookup returns CDR1 LGHDT and CDR2 YNNKEL (reference sequence). The CDR3 has 16 amino acids. CDR3 DNA: TGTGCCAGCAGCCACGGACACATCCTTTCGAGATACGAGCAGTACTTC. Protein sequence: CASSHGHILSRYEQYF.

This clonotype has at least ten counts. The gene calls are TRBV20-1 and TRBJ2-3; 8 positions agree with TRBD1. Germline V gene data show CDR1 as DFQATT and CDR2 as SNEGSKA (reference sequence). The CDR3 loop spans 12 amino acids. In nucleotides, the CDR3 is TGCGCCGGCAGGGGGCTGTCAGATACGCAGTATTTT. This codes for CAGRGLSDTQYF.

A word on this clonotype: This may stem from a read error, because a much larger clone lies one nucleotide away. The chain is built from TRBV11-2 and TRBJ2-1; TRBD1 matches at 12 bases. CDR3 size: 18 residues. Germline V gives CDR1 SGHAT, CDR2 FQNNGV. V trimming: 3 bases; J trimming: 5 bases; junction bases outside the gene matches: 11. The CDR3 spells CASSFRDRGPSHNNEQFF. CDR3 nucleotide sequence: TGTGCCAGCAGCTTCCGGGACAGGGGGCCTTCACACAACAATGAGCAGTTCTTC.

This clonotype was observed a handful of times. The J gene is TRBJ1-1, the V gene TRBV19; D uncertain. This CDR3 spans 15 amino acids. Germline V lookup: CDR1 LNHDA, CDR2 SQIVND (reference sequence). The V gene lost 3 bases and the J gene lost 0 bases, with 11 bases spanning the gap. The CDR3 DNA sequence: TGTGCCAGTAGTATGGGCCGCCTCATGAACACTGAAGCTTTCTTT. Amino acids: CASSMGRLMNTEAFF. Based on the CDR3 plus reference TRBV19 and TRBJ1-1, the full variable domain is DGGITQSPKYLFRKEGQNVTLSCEQNLNHDAMYWYRQDPGQGLRLIYYSQIVNDFQKGDIAEGYSVSREKKESFPLTVTSAQKNPTAFYLCASSMGRLMNTEAFFGQGTRLTVV.

V usage is TRBV27 and J usage is TRBJ2-2; 9 nucleotides match TRBD2. Germline V gives CDR1 MNHEY, CDR2 SMNVEV (reference sequence). The trim removed 5 bases at V and 7 bases at J, leaving 8 bases unmatched. The CDR3 consists of 15 residues. CDR3 loop: CASSRASGNIGELFF. The CDR3 DNA is TGTGCCAGCAGTAGGGCTAGCGGGAATATCGGGGAGCTGTTTTTT.

This clonotype was picked up many times. V and J are TRBV30 and TRBJ2-3; no clear D. CDR3 length: 12 amino acids. Germline V gene sequence: CDR1 GTSNPN, CDR2 SVGIG (reference sequence). Trimming cost V 0 bases and J 6 bases, with 7 bases left between them. For the CDR3, the DNA is TGTGCCTGGAGTGTACTGGGGGATACGCAGTATTTT. Amino acids: CAWSVLGDTQYF.

This clonotype was seen repeatedly, ten times or more. The chain employs TRBV20-1 and TRBJ2-1, with 13 bases fitting TRBD2. Per the germline V gene, CDR1 is DFQATT and CDR2 is SNEGSKA (reference sequence). V lost 4 bases to trimming and J lost 7 bases; unmatched junction nucleotides: 7. There are 15 residues in the CDR3. DNA for the CDR3: TGCAGTGCTATCCCGACTAGCGGGAGGTGGAATGAGCAGTTCTTC. This codes for CSAIPTSGRWNEQFF.

This clonotype was seen at least ten times. This chain connects TRBV12-3 or TRBV12-4 to TRBJ1-5; D might be TRBD1 (5 bases). With 5 bases removed from V and 0 bases from J, the gap between germline ends came to 11 bases. The CDR3 spans 15 residues. CDR3 bases: TGTGCCAGCAGTCACGGACAACTTAGCAATCAGCCCCAGCATTTT. Its protein product is CASSHGQLSNQPQHF.

This clonotype was detected ten times or more. The chain couples TRBV6-5 to TRBJ2-2, with a possible D match to TRBD2 (6 bases). Germline CDR1 MNHEY, CDR2 SVGAGI. V was shortened by 1 base and J by 6 bases, with 12 bases between the two germline ends. The CDR3 loop spans 15 amino acids. Here the CDR3 DNA reads TGTGCCAGCAGTTACTGGATTTGGGAGGCCGGGGAGCTGTTTTTT. Its protein is CASSYWIWEAGELFF.

This clonotype was seen a handful of times. The chain uses TRBV20-1 and TRBJ2-1; 7 nucleotides align to TRBD1. Germline V gives CDR1 DFQATT, CDR2 SNEGSKA (reference sequence). V lost 6 bases, J lost 7 bases, and 6 bases stayed unmatched. The CDR3 has 12 amino acids. The CDR3 DNA sequence: TGCAGTGCCCGAGGGGGCCCAAATGAGCAGTTCTTC. It is translated as CSARGGPNEQFF.

This clonotype was recorded a few times. The rearrangement links TRBV28 to TRBJ1-5; D unresolved. The CDR3 extends over 12 amino acids. Trimming stripped 10 bases from V and 2 bases from J, with 9 bases between. CDR1 is MDHEN, CDR2 SYDVKM, per germline. CDR3 sequence (DNA): TGTGCCATCCGAGGTGGCAATCAGCCCCAGCATTTT. Amino acid sequence: CAIRGGNQPQHF.

In this sample, this clonotype turned up many times. V and J are TRBV20-1 and TRBJ2-7, with D maybe TRBD1 (6 bases). Germline CDR1 DFQATT, CDR2 SNEGSKA (reference sequence). Trimming stripped 3 bases from V and 2 bases from J, with 11 bases between. The CDR3 totals 13 residues. The CDR3 DNA follows: TGCAGTGCTAGTTACAGGGCTGCCTACGAGCAGTACTTC. This sequence encodes CSASYRAAYEQYF.